Listed below are T cell receptor beta chains from one sample, sequenced in a study of T cell responses to AZD1222 COVID-19 vaccine. Using immunoSEQ multiplex PCR, the repertoire was profiled, and TCRdb retains in-frame clones only, with some absent. The sample carries tens of thousands of clones, approximately 90% recorded once. The specimen was peripheral blood, collected on day 0 of AZD1222 vaccination. The receptors derive from an adult in good health. CDR3s include the opening cysteine and the closing phenylalanine or tryptophan. Fields, in order: D gene, clone size, V gene, J gene, CDR3 protein, CDR3 DNA. D genes are given only for firm matches. Clone size is given for some rows only: seen once, a few or many times, or a class if the clone is expanded.

.	.	TRBV12-3/TRBV12-4	TRBJ2-6	CASSRRGANVLTF	TGTGCCAGCAGCCGCCGAGGGGCCAACGTCCTGACTTTC
TRBD2	.	TRBV2	TRBJ2-1	CASSHPPLAGVTYNEQFF	TGTGCCAGCAGTCATCCCCCACTAGCGGGGGTCACCTACAATGAGCAGTTCTTC
.	.	TRBV5-1	TRBJ2-7	CASSSDASYEQYF	TGCGCCAGCAGCTCCGATGCATCCTACGAGCAGTACTTC
TRBD1	.	TRBV7-9	TRBJ1-4	CASSSRDREPTNEKLFF	TGTGCCAGCAGCTCCCGGGACAGGGAGCCTACTAATGAAAAACTGTTTTTT
.	.	TRBV7-9	TRBJ1-6	CASSPDIEGSPLHF	TGTGCCAGCAGCCCAGACATCGAGGGTTCACCCCTCCACTTT
TRBD1	once	TRBV2	TRBJ1-2	CASSARDRERGGYTF	TGTGCCAGCAGCGCGAGGGACAGGGAGCGGGGTGGCTACACCTTC
.	once	TRBV6-1	TRBJ1-1	CASSEEDSLNTEAFF	TGTGCCAGCAGTGAAGAAGACAGTTTGAACACTGAAGCTTTCTTT
.	few	TRBV7-9	TRBJ1-2	CASSLGNLANYGYTF	TGTGCCAGCAGCTTAGGTAACCTTGCTAACTATGGCTACACCTTC
.	.	TRBV27	TRBJ2-7	CASSPSGTMTSYEQYF	TGTGCCAGCAGTCCCTCCGGGACGATGACTTCCTACGAGCAGTACTTC
.	.	TRBV25-1	TRBJ2-7	CASAGTPNPTYEQYF	TGTGCCAGCGCCGGGACGCCGAATCCGACCTACGAGCAGTACTTC
TRBD1	few	TRBV29-1	TRBJ1-2	CSVEGRTGYGYTF	TGCAGCGTTGAAGGACGGACAGGCTATGGCTACACCTTC
.	.	TRBV7-9	TRBJ1-1	CASSTIRIEAFF	TGTGCCAGCAGCACAATTCGAATTGAAGCTTTCTTT
.	.	TRBV6-9	TRBJ1-1	CASSPTRVNTEAFF	TGTGCCAGCAGTCCCACTCGCGTGAACACTGAAGCTTTCTTT
TRBD2	.	TRBV5-4	TRBJ2-7	CASTDLAGRDEQYF	TGTGCCAGCACCGATCTAGCGGGGAGGGACGAGCAGTACTTC
.	.	TRBV30	TRBJ1-2	CAWSPGPSYGYTF	TGTGCCTGGAGTCCGGGACCGAGTTATGGCTACACCTTC
.	.	TRBV5-4	TRBJ1-2	CASRGTSSGYTF	TGTGCCAGCAGGGGGACCTCTTCTGGCTACACCTTC
.	.	TRBV7-9	TRBJ1-2	CASSLAGTMYGYTF	TGTGCCAGCAGCTTAGCGGGGACAATGTATGGCTACACCTTC
.	.	TRBV21-1	TRBJ2-3	CASSKFGASGRSTDTQYF	TGTGCCAGCAGCAAATTCGGGGCTAGCGGAAGGAGCACAGATACGCAGTATTTT
.	.	TRBV4-1	TRBJ1-1	CASSQGASEAFF	TGCGCCAGCAGCCAAGGGGCCAGTGAAGCTTTCTTT
TRBD2	.	TRBV3-1/TRBV3-2	TRBJ2-7	CASSPGLAGPKSYEQYF	TGTGCCAGCAGTCCGGGACTAGCGGGGCCGAAATCCTACGAGCAGTACTTC
TRBD1	once	TRBV24-1	TRBJ2-1	CATSDPDRYNEQFF	TGTGCCACCAGTGATCCGGACAGGTACAATGAGCAGTTCTTC
TRBD1	few	TRBV20-1	TRBJ2-3	CSASGRTGGGDTQYF	TGCAGTGCTAGTGGCCGGACAGGGGGTGGAGATACGCAGTATTTT
.	once	TRBV6-5	TRBJ1-1	CASSYSRGGVYTEAFF	TGTGCCAGCAGTTACTCGCGAGGGGGGGTGTACACTGAAGCTTTCTTT
.	.	TRBV27	TRBJ2-5	CASQETQYF	TGTGCCAGTCAAGAGACCCAGTACTTC
.	.	TRBV30	TRBJ1-5	CAWRGRAGQPQHF	TGTGCCTGGAGGGGCAGGGCGGGTCAGCCCCAGCATTTT
TRBD2	.	TRBV20-1	TRBJ2-3	CSASGVPSGLAEDTQYF	TGCAGTGCTAGTGGGGTTCCATCGGGACTAGCGGAGGATACGCAGTATTTT
TRBD2	few	TRBV14	TRBJ2-3	CASSPSERGGLDTQYF	TGTGCCAGCAGCCCGTCAGAGCGGGGGGGCCTTGATACGCAGTATTTT
TRBD1	.	TRBV9	TRBJ2-2	CASQTTGENTGELFF	TGTGCCAGCCAGACAACAGGGGAGAACACCGGGGAGCTGTTTTTT
.	.	TRBV5-6	TRBJ1-1	CASNSAQENTEAFF	TGTGCCAGCAACTCCGCACAGGAGAACACTGAAGCTTTCTTT
.	.	TRBV7-9	TRBJ2-4	CASSSPSRRVLAKNIQYF	TGTGCCAGCAGCTCCCCGTCCAGGCGGGTTCTAGCCAAAAACATTCAGTACTTC
TRBD1	.	TRBV5-1	TRBJ1-4	CASSPDRGSEKLFF	TGCGCCAGCAGCCCCGACAGGGGGAGTGAAAAACTGTTTTTT
.	.	TRBV6-5	TRBJ2-7	CASRDRDRASEQYF	TGTGCCAGCAGGGACCGGGACCGCGCTTCCGAGCAGTACTTC